This T cell receptor beta chain derives from a study of T-cell reconstitution after alpha-beta-depleted transplantation in children. Regarding the study as a whole: Reportedly, alpha-beta T cells present about two months post-transplant originated from several hundred expanded clones of graft origin.

The authors prepared the TCRbeta library with unique molecular identifiers. One entry per CDR3 protein, called by TCRdb with MiXCR from the PCR reads. Of some 120,000 distinct CDR3 sequences listed, more than 20% are singletons. The V segment lost 5 bases and the J segment 2 bases; nucleotides outside the gene matches: 6. The CDR3 is 16 residues long. Germline assignment: CDR1 SEHNR and CDR2 FQNEAQ (reference sequence). Worth noting for this clonotype: The antigen is unknown.

The material was PBMCs, mostly from graft donor cells, obtained 180 days after TCRalphabeta/CD19-depleted stem cell transplant. This receptor was taken from a male patient under 10 years old who had a stem cell transplant for chronic granulomatous disease, so the T cells may come from the graft donor. V gene TRBV7-9 combines with J gene TRBJ2-3, with 11 bases fitting TRBD2. Here the CDR3 reads CASSTVAGGHTDTQYF. The DNA for the CDR3 is TGTGCCAGCAGCACGGTAGCGGGAGGGCACACAGATACGCAGTATTTT.